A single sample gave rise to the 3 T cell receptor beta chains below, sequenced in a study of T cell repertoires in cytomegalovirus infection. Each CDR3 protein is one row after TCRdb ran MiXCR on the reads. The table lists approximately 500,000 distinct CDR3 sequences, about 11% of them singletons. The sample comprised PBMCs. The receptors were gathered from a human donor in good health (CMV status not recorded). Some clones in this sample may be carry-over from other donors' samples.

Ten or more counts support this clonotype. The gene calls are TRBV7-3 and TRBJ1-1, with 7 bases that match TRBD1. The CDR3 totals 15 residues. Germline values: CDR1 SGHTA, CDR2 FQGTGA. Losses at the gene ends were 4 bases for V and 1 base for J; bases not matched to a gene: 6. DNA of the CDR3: TGTGCCAGCAGCTCACAGGGGCCCCAGAACACTGAAGCTTTCTTT. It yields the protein CASSSQGPQNTEAFF.

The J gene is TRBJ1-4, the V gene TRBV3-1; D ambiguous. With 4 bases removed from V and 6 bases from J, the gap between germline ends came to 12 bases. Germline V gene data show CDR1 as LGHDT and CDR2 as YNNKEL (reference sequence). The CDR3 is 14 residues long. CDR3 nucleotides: TGTGCCAGCAGCCGCAACCTCGGGGATGAAAAACTGTTTTTT. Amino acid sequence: CASSRNLGDEKLFF.

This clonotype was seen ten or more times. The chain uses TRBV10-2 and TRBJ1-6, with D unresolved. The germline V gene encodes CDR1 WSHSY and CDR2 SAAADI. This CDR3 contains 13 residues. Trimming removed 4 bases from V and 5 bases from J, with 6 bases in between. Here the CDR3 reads CASSGTDNSPLHF. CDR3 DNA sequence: TGCGCCAGCAGTGGGACGGATAATTCACCCCTCCACTTT.